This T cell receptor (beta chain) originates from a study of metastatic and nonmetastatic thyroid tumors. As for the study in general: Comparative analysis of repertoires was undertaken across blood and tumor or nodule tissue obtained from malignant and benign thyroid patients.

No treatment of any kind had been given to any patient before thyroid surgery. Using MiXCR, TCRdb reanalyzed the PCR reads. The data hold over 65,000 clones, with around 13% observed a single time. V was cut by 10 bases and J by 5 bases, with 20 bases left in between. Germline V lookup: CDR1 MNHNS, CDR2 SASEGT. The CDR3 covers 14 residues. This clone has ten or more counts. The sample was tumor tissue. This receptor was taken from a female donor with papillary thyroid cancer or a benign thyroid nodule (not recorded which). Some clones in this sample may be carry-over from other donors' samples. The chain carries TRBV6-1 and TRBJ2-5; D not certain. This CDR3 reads CATGREGRRETQYF. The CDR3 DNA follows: TGTGCCACGGGTCGAGAAGGTCGCAGGGAGACCCAGTACTTC.